This TCR beta chain stems from a study of OX40 agonist ivuxolimab in advanced cancers. Turning to the study itself: Partial response was recorded in three patients: one hepatocellular carcinoma and two cutaneous melanoma cases. General study findings and limits: CD4+ and CD8+ T cells in blood underwent clonal expansion by week 6 at 0.1 to 3.0 mg/kg. Some patients who did not respond also had low normalized T-cell clonal expansion. Averaging showed that CD8+ T cells had more expanded clones than CD4+ did.

Details on this clone: Antigen: not known.

The CDR3 totals 13 residues. V shed 4 bases and J 11 bases; nucleotides not matched to a gene: 11. Germline V gene data show CDR1 as SGHNT and CDR2 as YYREEE (reference sequence). Assay used: immunoSEQ multiplex PCR; TCRdb lists only in-frame clones, some missing. The sample contains 50,000 to 65,000 clones, about 91% of which appear only once. Sequences were derived from CD4+ or CD8+ T cells sorted from blood, sampled in a trial of the OX40 agonist ivuxolimab. This receptor was taken from an adult with an advanced solid tumor such as melanoma, head and neck, liver or kidney cancer. The rearrangement links TRBV5-4 to TRBJ1-1; TRBD1 matches at 7 bases. CDR3: CASSADDRDAAFF. CDR3 coding DNA: TGTGCCAGCAGCGCCGACGACAGGGATGCGGCTTTCTTT.